This note documents a single T cell receptor beta chain sequence. This sample was taken from a study of blood T cell repertoires in COVID-19. The overall study: The United States, Italy and Spain provided the acute and convalescent COVID-19 samples. T cells, B-cell-depleted T cells, or PBMCs provided the cDNA or gDNA that served as material.

This CDR3 has 14 residues. V lost 0 bases and J 3 bases, leaving 6 bases between the germline ends. Germline V CDR1 and CDR2: SGHRS, YFSETQ. Only in-frame clones appear in the TCRdb table, and some are missing; sequencing was by immunoSEQ multiplex PCR. The data hold more than 65,000 clones, with about four fifths observed a single time. The specimen was peripheral blood. This rearrangement joins TRBV5-1 to TRBJ2-2, with D unclear. The TCR comes from a woman older than 75 with acute or convalescent COVID-19. The CDR3 DNA follows: TGCGCCAGCAGCTTGGCCCTTGACACCGGGGAGCTGTTTTTT. This codes for CASSLALDTGELFF.